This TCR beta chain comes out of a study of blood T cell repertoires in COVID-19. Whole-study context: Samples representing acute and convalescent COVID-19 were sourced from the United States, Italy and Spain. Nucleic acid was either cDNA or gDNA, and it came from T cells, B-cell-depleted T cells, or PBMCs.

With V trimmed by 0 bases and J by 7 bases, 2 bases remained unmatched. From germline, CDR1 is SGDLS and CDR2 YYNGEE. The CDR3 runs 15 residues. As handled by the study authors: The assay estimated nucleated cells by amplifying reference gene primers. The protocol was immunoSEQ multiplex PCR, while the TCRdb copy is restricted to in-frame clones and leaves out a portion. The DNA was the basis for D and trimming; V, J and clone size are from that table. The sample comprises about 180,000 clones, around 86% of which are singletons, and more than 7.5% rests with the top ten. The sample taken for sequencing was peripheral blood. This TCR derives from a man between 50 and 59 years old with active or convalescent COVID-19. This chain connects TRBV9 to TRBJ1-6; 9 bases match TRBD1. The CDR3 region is CASSVVDRGNSPLHF. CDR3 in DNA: TGTGCCAGCAGCGTAGTGGACAGGGGAAATTCACCCCTCCACTTT.